This T cell receptor (beta chain) was obtained from a study of response to subunit inactivated influenza vaccine. Whole-study results and caveats: It was suggested by the authors that few new T cells are recruited by each seasonal influenza vaccination.

TCRdb re-derived calls from the RT-PCR reads in MiXCR, one entry per CDR3 protein. The profile shows some 500,000 distinct CDR3 sequences, 25% of them singletons. V lost 6 bases and J lost 0; bases outside the gene matches: 13. CDR1 is DFQATT, CDR2 SNEGSKA, per germline (reference sequence). The CDR3 has 18 amino acids. This clonotype was seen only a few times. Antigen unknown. This specimen consisted of CD4+ T cells sorted from PBMCs, obtained 4 to 6 days after vaccination. The chain is built from TRBV20-1 and TRBJ2-1; TRBD2 agrees at 11 bases. This TCR was sampled from a man aged 50 to 59 who received an inactivated influenza vaccine. CDR3 residues: CSARKLAGAIISYNEQFF. CDR3 coding DNA: TGCAGTGCGAGGAAACTAGCGGGAGCCATCATCTCCTACAATGAGCAGTTCTTC.